These 20 T cell receptor beta chains were sequenced from one sample in a study of blood T cells in healthy people across ages. Primers used in a second PCR of roughly 6 to 11 cycles were a sample-barcoded 5' primer and a J-beta primer mix. TCRdb called the 5' RACE reads again in MiXCR, with one record for every CDR3 protein. The profile shows about 1 million distinct CDR3 sequences, roughly 45% of them singletons. The sequenced sample consisted of blood. The source is a woman aged 60-75 years in good health.

The rearrangement links TRBV14 to TRBJ2-7; D might be TRBD2 (5 bases). The CDR3 sequence is 13 residues long. The V and J ends lost 8 bases and 3 bases respectively, with 14 bases between them. CDR1 SGHDN and CDR2 FVKESK come from the germline V gene. CDR3 bases: TGTGCCAGCGCTACTAGGACGAACTACGAGCAGTACTTC. Its protein is CASATRTNYEQYF.

V is TRBV7-2 and J is TRBJ2-1; D unclear. This CDR3 comprises 12 residues. The ends were cut back, 1 base at V and 9 bases at J, with 7 bases in the middle. Germline values: CDR1 SGHTA, CDR2 FQGNSA. The CDR3 sequence is CASSLVGVEQFF. The CDR3 DNA reads TGTGCCAGCAGCTTAGTAGGCGTTGAGCAGTTCTTC.

This clonotype came up once. CDR3 nucleotides: TGCAGTGCTCATACCCCCGGGACAGCGGGCTATGGCTACACCTTC. Protein product: CSAHTPGTAGYGYTF. The chain links TRBV20-1 to TRBJ1-2, with 7 bases that match TRBD1. Trimming removed 5 bases from V and 4 bases from J; junction bases left unmatched: 13. The CDR3 sequence is 15 residues long. Germline CDR1 DFQATT, CDR2 SNEGSKA (reference sequence).

The J gene is TRBJ2-1, the V gene TRBV12-3 or TRBV12-4, with D perhaps assigned TRBD1 or TRBD2 (5 bases each). The CDR3 loop spans 15 amino acids. The V and J ends lost 0 bases and 5 bases respectively, with 11 bases between them. CDR3 sequence: CASSLAGRHHNEQFF. CDR3 nucleotide sequence: TGTGCCAGCAGTTTAGCGGGACGCCACCACAATGAGCAGTTCTTC.

The V and J genes are TRBV29-1 and TRBJ1-2; the match to TRBD1 covers 7 bases. J lost 0 bases, V lost 1 base, and 5 bases had no gene match. Per germline, CDR1 SQVTM and CDR2 ANQGSEA. The CDR3 is made up of 15 amino acids. CDR3 coding DNA: TGCAGCGTTGAAGTGGCGGGACAGCCTAACTATGGCTACACCTTC. Protein: CSVEVAGQPNYGYTF.

This sequence joins TRBV13 and TRBJ2-1, with D perhaps assigned TRBD1 or TRBD2 (5 bases each). V lost 10 bases and J 9 bases, leaving 19 bases between the germline ends. Germline values: CDR1 PRHDT, CDR2 FYEKMQ (reference sequence). CDR3 length: 13 amino acids. CDR3 sequence reads: CATPYGRAGEQFF. The CDR3 DNA follows: TGTGCCACCCCTTATGGCAGGGCGGGTGAGCAGTTCTTC.

The rearrangement joins TRBV9 to TRBJ2-6, with D possibly called TRBD1 or TRBD2 (5 bases each). V lost 3 bases to trimming and J lost 0 bases, with 13 bases between them. The CDR3 runs 17 residues. The germline V gene has CDR1 SGDLS and CDR2 YYNGEE. The CDR3 coding sequence is TGTGCCAGCAGCGGACCGGGACGGAACTCTGGGGCCAACGTCCTGACTTTC. Translated: CASSGPGRNSGANVLTF.

V and J are TRBV5-1 and TRBJ2-7; tentatively, D is TRBD2 (6 bases). Germline loops: CDR1 SGHRS, CDR2 YFSETQ. Deletions cut 0 bases from V and 3 bases from J, with 13 bases between. The CDR3 length is 15 residues. CDR3 sequence reads: CASSLGPGAIYEQYF. In nucleotides, the CDR3 is TGCGCCAGCAGCTTGGGGCCGGGAGCTATCTACGAGCAGTACTTC.

The chain combines TRBV24-1 with TRBJ2-7, with 9 bases fitting TRBD1. Trimming at V came to 7 bases and at J to 2 bases, leaving 5 bases not matched to a gene. Germline CDR1 is KGHDR and CDR2 is SFDVKD. CDR3 length equals 14 residues. Written as DNA, the CDR3 is TGTGCCACCAGCAAGACAGGGGGACCCTACGAGCAGTACTTC. Protein product: CATSKTGGPYEQYF.

The gene calls are TRBV12-3 or TRBV12-4 and TRBJ1-1; unclear D gene. The length of the CDR3 is 14 residues. With 6 bases removed from V and 5 bases from J, the gap between germline ends came to 16 bases. Here the CDR3 reads CASSPTAGRTEAFF. Here the CDR3 DNA reads TGTGCCAGCAGCCCTACGGCGGGGAGGACTGAAGCTTTCTTT.

The chain links TRBV7-8 to TRBJ2-7; a possible D gene is TRBD1 (6 bases). The end of the DNA fits TRBJ2-5 better, so the J call may be wrong. The CDR3 totals 15 residues. In germline, CDR1 is SGHVS, CDR2 FQNEAQ. CDR3 nucleotide sequence: TGTGCCAGCAGCTTAGGTAGACTGGGGGCAGAGACCCAGTACTTC. Translated: CASSLGRLGAETQYF.

This clonotype has a handful of counts. The genes are TRBV30 and TRBJ2-7; D might be TRBD1 (5 bases). The germline V and J ends were trimmed by 0 bases and 3 bases, with 9 bases remaining between them. The CDR3 has 13 amino acids. Germline loops: CDR1 GTSNPN, CDR2 SVGIG (reference sequence). This CDR3 is CAWSVGASYEQYF. In nucleotides, the CDR3 is TGTGCCTGGAGTGTAGGGGCGAGCTACGAGCAGTACTTC.

This chain uses TRBV19 with TRBJ1-5; D gene unclear. The CDR3 is 14 amino acids. In germline, CDR1 is LNHDA, CDR2 SQIVND (reference sequence). Trimming pared 7 bases from V and 6 bases from J, leaving 16 bases between. The CDR3 DNA reads TGTGCCAGTACGGGGTCCGGTGGGCCTCAGCCCCAGCATTTT. Amino acid sequence: CASTGSGGPQPQHF. The whole variable domain, filled in from reference TRBV19 and TRBJ1-5, reads DGGITQSPKYLFRKEGQNVTLSCEQNLNHDAMYWYRQDPGQGLRLIYYSQIVNDFQKGDIAEGYSVSREKKESFPLTVTSAQKNPTAFYLCASTGSGGPQPQHFGDGTRLSIL.

This clonotype has just a few counts. The CDR3 nucleotides read TGCAGTGCACGCGGAGGTAGTAGCGGGATGGGTAGGAATGAGCAGTTCTTC. Translated, it gives CSARGGSSGMGRNEQFF. The chain couples TRBV20-1 to TRBJ2-1, with 8 bases identical to TRBD2. Germline CDR1 reads DFQATT; CDR2 reads SNEGSKA (reference sequence). This CDR3 is 17 amino acids long. The ends lost 6 bases at V and 7 bases at J; junction bases unmatched: 20.

J is TRBJ1-2 and V is TRBV12-3 or TRBV12-4; D is undetermined. The CDR3 spans 14 residues. Trimming removed 3 bases from V and 4 bases from J, with 12 bases in between. CDR3 amino acids: CASSLARLSYGYTF. The CDR3 DNA follows: TGTGCCAGCAGTTTGGCCCGGCTTAGCTATGGCTACACCTTC.

This clonotype was detected a few times. The chain uses TRBV29-1 and TRBJ2-1, with D perhaps TRBD1 or TRBD2 (6 bases each). V gave up 7 bases and J gave up 7 bases, with 17 bases separating them. The CDR3 has 13 amino acids. CDR1 and CDR2 (germline): SQVTM, ANQGSEA. CDR3 nucleotides: TGCAGCGGTAAACAGGGAGGAGGTAATGAGCAGTTCTTC. This gives the protein CSGKQGGGNEQFF.

The chain has TRBV29-1 and TRBJ2-3; the D gene is possibly TRBD1 (6 bases). The CDR3 consists of 14 residues. V lost 6 bases and J 5 bases, leaving 18 bases between the germline ends. In germline, CDR1 is SQVTM, CDR2 ANQGSEA. CDR3 DNA sequence: TGCAGCGTGGGGGCGCAACCTGCTGGAGATACGCAGTATTTT. It is translated as CSVGAQPAGDTQYF.

In this sample, this clonotype turned up a few times. The chain employs TRBV6-6 and TRBJ2-7; no definite D call. V shed 2 bases and J shed 5 bases, with 7 bases lying between them. CDR3 length: 12 amino acids. Per the germline V gene, CDR1 is MNHNY and CDR2 is SVGAGI (reference sequence). In nucleotides, the CDR3 is TGTGCCAGCAGTTACATGATGGACGAGCAGTACTTC. It translates to CASSYMMDEQYF.

V is TRBV29-1 and J is TRBJ2-7, with D possibly matching TRBD1 (6 bases). CDR3 length: 13 residues. Germline V gene sequence: CDR1 SQVTM, CDR2 ANQGSEA. Written as DNA, the CDR3 is TGCAACACTCATGACGGGGACAAATACGAGCAGTACTTC. Translated, it gives CNTHDGDKYEQYF.

There are a few counts of this clonotype. The J gene is TRBJ2-5, the V gene TRBV5-1; D not resolved. This CDR3 spans 13 amino acids. CDR1 is SGHRS, CDR2 YFSETQ, per germline. V dropped 4 bases and J dropped 3 bases, with 10 bases sitting between them. This chain's CDR3 is CASSLPAEETQYF. In nucleotides, the CDR3 is TGCGCCAGCAGCCTTCCCGCCGAAGAGACCCAGTACTTC.